These 12 T cell receptor beta chains came from one sample sequenced in a study of metastatic and nonmetastatic thyroid tumors. TCRdb re-called clones via MiXCR from the PCR reads. The sample has tens of thousands of clones, 15% to 20% seen once. Each patient came to thyroid surgery without any prior treatment (of any kind). The material sequenced was blood. All receptors derive from a male donor with papillary thyroid cancer or a benign thyroid nodule (not recorded which). Some clones in this sample may be carry-over from other donors' samples.

Many counts were recorded for this clone. V and J are TRBV10-1 and TRBJ2-3; D call uncertain. The CDR3 totals 14 residues. Germline CDR1 and CDR2: WNHNN and SYGVQD (reference sequence). V dropped 3 bases and J dropped 2 bases, with 9 bases sitting between them. CDR3 sequence: CASSDSATTDTQYF. The CDR3 bases are TGCGCCAGCAGTGACTCGGCTACCACAGATACGCAGTATTTT.

This clone was detected ten times or more. V and J are TRBV19 and TRBJ2-7, with 8 bases lining up with TRBD1. The ends lost 4 bases at V and 4 bases at J; junction bases unmatched: 3. CDR3 length equals 13 residues. Germline CDR1 and CDR2: LNHDA and SQIVND (reference sequence). CDR3 protein: CASSKGQGYEQYV. The CDR3 region has the DNA TGTGCCAGTAGTAAAGGACAGGGTTACGAGCAGTACGTC.

The V call is TRBV30, the J call TRBJ2-2; D unresolved. This CDR3 is built from 14 residues. Per the germline V gene, CDR1 is GTSNPN and CDR2 is SVGIG (reference sequence). V was trimmed by 4 bases and J by 4 bases, leaving 13 bases between them. The CDR3 bases are TGTGCCTGGACAGTCTTCCTAGGCACCGGGGAGCTGTTTTTT. It is translated as CAWTVFLGTGELFF. The whole variable domain, filled in from reference TRBV30 and TRBJ2-2, reads SQTIHQWPATLVQPVGSPLSLECTVEGTSNPNLYWYRQAAGRGLQLLFYSVGIGQISSEVPQNLSASRPQDRQFILSSKKLLLSDSGFYLCAWTVFLGTGELFFGEGSRLTVL.

This clone has a count of ten or more. This chain links TRBV7-6 with TRBJ2-1, with 7 bases aligning to TRBD2. Germline V gives CDR1 SGHVS, CDR2 FNYEAQ. V gave up 1 base and J gave up 4 bases; unmatched junction bases: 10. The CDR3 sequence is 17 residues long. This CDR3 is CASSLVGLAAPYNEQFF. Here the CDR3 DNA reads TGTGCCAGCAGCTTAGTGGGTCTAGCGGCCCCATACAATGAGCAGTTCTTC.

The chain employs TRBV18 and TRBJ1-1, with TRBD1 matching over 9 bases. V was clipped by 3 bases and J by 2 bases; unmatched bases: 4. This CDR3 comprises 15 residues. Germline CDR1 KGHSH, CDR2 LQKENI. Here the CDR3 reads CASSPGQGLNTEAFF. CDR3 coding DNA: TGTGCCAGCTCACCGGGACAGGGACTCAACACTGAAGCTTTCTTT.

The rearrangement links TRBV6-4 to TRBJ2-7; D might be TRBD1 (5 bases). The V gene's germline CDR1 is MRHNA and CDR2 SNTAGT. There are 12 residues in the CDR3. Trimming shortened V by 6 bases and J by 2 bases, and 8 bases separated the two germline ends. The chain's CDR3 is CASRHRTYEQYF. CDR3 sequence (DNA): TGTGCCAGCAGGCACAGGACCTACGAGCAGTACTTC.

This clone occurred many times. The chain has TRBV19 and TRBJ1-2, with D perhaps TRBD1 (6 bases). Germline lookup yields CDR1 LNHDA and CDR2 SQIVND (reference sequence). Trimming left V 5 bases short and J 3 bases short, with 16 bases between. The CDR3 consists of 15 residues. This chain's CDR3 is CASSPWTDNYYGYTF. In nucleotides, the CDR3 is TGTGCCAGTAGTCCGTGGACAGACAATTACTATGGCTACACCTTC.

This clone was recorded at least ten times. This chain joins TRBV9 and TRBJ2-3, with a weak D call TRBD1 (6 bases). CDR1 SGDLS and CDR2 YYNGEE come from the germline V gene. The V and J ends lost 0 bases and 1 base respectively, with 15 bases between them. The CDR3 is 17 residues long. As DNA, the CDR3 is TGTGCCAGCAGCGTAGCACCTACAGGGTTCGGCACAGATACGCAGTATTTT. It specifies CASSVAPTGFGTDTQYF.

As for this clone: A clone one base away is much larger, so this may be a read error. The identical CDR3 is also encoded by other nucleotide sequences in the sample. This chain uses TRBV29-1 with TRBJ1-2; TRBD1 might be the D (6 bases). This CDR3 is built from 14 residues. V lost 4 bases and J lost 11, with 23 bases in between. Germline lookup yields CDR1 SQVTM and CDR2 ANQGSEA. CDR3 sequence reads: CSVVRIQGRGGYTF. The CDR3 DNA is TGCAGCGTTGTAAGGATACAGGGCCGCGGGGGATACACCTTC. The full variable domain, its missing parts supplied by reference TRBV29-1 and TRBJ1-2, is SAVISQKPSRDICQRGTSLTIQCQVDSQVTMMFWYRQQPGQSLTLIATANQGSEATYESGFVIDKFPISRPNLTFSTLTVSNMSPEDSSIYLCSVVRIQGRGGYTFGSGTRLTVV.

With respect to this clone: Germline is not matched at one junction end, which may reflect a read error. The chain employs TRBV20-1 and TRBJ2-3; D may correspond to TRBD1 or TRBD2 (5 bases each). The CDR3 contains 19 residues. In germline, CDR1 is DFQATT, CDR2 SNEGSKA (reference sequence). CDR3 nucleotides: TGCAGTGCTAGAGGAAATTATGATAGGCTAGCTGGGGGTACAGATGCGCAGTATTTT. Protein: CSARGNYDRLAGGTDAQYF.

Only a few counts were recorded for this clone. The J gene is TRBJ2-7, the V gene TRBV6-2 or TRBV6-3; 10 bases are shared with TRBD2. Germline V lookup: CDR1 MNHEY, CDR2 SVGEGT. CDR3 length: 16 amino acids. Trimming cost V 10 bases and J 1 base; bases outside gene matches: 13. CDR3 region: CAIRVGTSAPSYEQYV. For the CDR3, the DNA is TGTGCCATCAGGGTCGGGACTAGCGCACCATCCTACGAGCAGTACGTC.

This clone was counted at least ten times. V usage is TRBV6-1 and J usage is TRBJ2-3; 11 bases line up with TRBD2. Looked up from germline, CDR1 is MNHNS and CDR2 is SASEGT. Trimming at V came to 7 bases and at J to 1 base, leaving 7 bases not matched to a gene. The CDR3 is 16 amino acids. CDR3 region: CASTLSGGDGTDTQYF. CDR3 coding DNA: TGTGCCAGCACCCTTAGCGGGGGGGATGGCACAGATACGCAGTATTTT.